These 31 T cell receptor beta chains were sequenced from one sample in a study of shared clonotypes between healthy human individuals. Libraries were prepared by immunoSEQ multiplex PCR; TCRdb keeps only in-frame clonotypes and omits some of them. The table shows 780,000 or so clones, with roughly two thirds occurring only once. The specimen sequenced was memory CD4+ T cells sorted from blood. Subset meaning: CD45RA-negative fraction. The receptors were gathered from a woman younger than 45 in good health.

The chain couples TRBV7-4 to TRBJ2-7; TRBD2 agrees at 7 bases. The CDR3 sequence is 16 residues long. V shed 7 bases and J 3 bases; nucleotides not matched to a gene: 15. Germline CDR1 is SGHVT and CDR2 is SQSDAQ. The DNA of the CDR3 is TGTGCCAGCAACGTCCGGGCGGGAGCAGGTGACTACGAGCAGTACTTC. It translates to CASNVRAGAGDYEQYF. Combining the CDR3 with reference TRBV7-4 and TRBJ2-7 gives the whole variable domain GAGVSQSPRYKVAKRGRDVALRCDSISGHVTLYWYRQTLGQGSEVLTYSQSDAQRDKSGRPSGRFSAERPERSVSTLKIQRTEQGDSAVYLCASNVRAGAGDYEQYFGPGTRLTVT.

The chain links TRBV4-2 to TRBJ1-4; 9 bases align to TRBD1. Looked up from germline, CDR1 is LGHNA and CDR2 is YNFKEQ. The CDR3 loop spans 15 amino acids. V dropped 6 bases and J dropped 5; count of bases not matched to a gene: 7. The CDR3 DNA reads as TGTGCCAGCAGGTACCCGGGGACAGGGAATGAAAAACTGTTTTTT. Translated: CASRYPGTGNEKLFF.

Concerning this clone itself: At the DNA level, this CDR3 is encoded by other sequences in the same sample as well. This chain connects TRBV7-2 to TRBJ2-1; D is unclear. With 3 bases removed from V and 4 bases from J, the gap between germline ends came to 10 bases. The germline V gene encodes CDR1 SGHTA and CDR2 FQGNSA. The CDR3 consists of 14 residues. The CDR3 DNA follows: TGTGCCAGCAGCTTCTCTTCGACTTACAATGAGCAGTTCTTC. Translated, it gives CASSFSSTYNEQFF. The variable domain in full, with the rest retrieved from reference TRBV7-2 and TRBJ2-1, is GAGVSQSPSNKVTEKGKDVELRCDPISGHTALYWYRQSLGQGLEFLIYFQGNSAPDKSGLPSDRFSAERTGGSVSTLTIQRTQQEDSAVYLCASSFSSTYNEQFFGPGTRLTVL.

This clone was seen a handful of times. V usage is TRBV7-9 and J usage is TRBJ1-1; 7 nucleotides match TRBD1. This CDR3 has 14 amino acids. V lost 5 bases to trimming and J lost 4 bases; unmatched junction nucleotides: 7. Per germline, CDR1 SEHNR and CDR2 FQNEAQ (reference sequence). CDR3 bases: TGTGCCAGCAGCGACCAGGGGGATAGCACTGAAGCTTTCTTT. Its protein product is CASSDQGDSTEAFF.

Note on this clone: Other nucleotide sequences in the sample specify the same CDR3. The CDR3 reads CSVAGQHYGYTF. The CDR3 DNA is TGCAGCGTTGCGGGACAGCACTATGGCTACACCTTC. This rearrangement joins TRBV29-1 to TRBJ1-2, with 7 nucleotides matching TRBD1. Trimming cost V 4 bases and J 3 bases; bases outside gene matches: 2. Germline V gene lookup returns CDR1 SQVTM and CDR2 ANQGSEA. This CDR3 is 12 amino acids long.

This chain links TRBV18 with TRBJ2-7; 13 nucleotides match TRBD2. Germline CDR1 KGHSH, CDR2 LQKENI. This CDR3 region has 17 residues. Trimming removed 0 bases from V and 2 bases from J; junction bases left unmatched: 4. The CDR3 protein is CASSPPGGLAGAYEQYF. As DNA, the CDR3 is TGTGCCAGCTCACCACCCGGAGGACTAGCGGGAGCCTACGAGCAGTACTTC.

This clone was seen a single time. This rearrangement joins TRBV4-1 to TRBJ2-1; 9 bases agree with TRBD2. Germline loops: CDR1 MGHRA, CDR2 YSYEKL. CDR3 length: 16 residues. The V segment lost 4 bases and the J segment 3 bases; nucleotides outside the gene matches: 7. CDR3 nucleotides: TGCGCCAGCAGCCCTGGTACTAGCGGGTTCTACAATGAGCAGTTCTTC. This translates into CASSPGTSGFYNEQFF.

V and J are TRBV29-1 and TRBJ2-7; perhaps D is TRBD1 or TRBD2 (5 bases each). CDR3 size: 14 residues. CDR1 is SQVTM, CDR2 ANQGSEA, per germline. V gave up 4 bases and J gave up 4 bases, with 17 bases separating them. The CDR3 sequence: CSVGTSYEGYEQYF. Written as DNA, the CDR3 is TGCAGCGTTGGGACATCCTACGAGGGTTACGAGCAGTACTTC.

Only a few counts were recorded for this clone. DNA of the CDR3: TGCGCCAGCAGCCATGTGGGCGGAGGGAACACTGAAGCTTTCTTT. It specifies CASSHVGGGNTEAFF. The V and J genes are TRBV4-1 and TRBJ1-1; no clear D gene. V was shortened by 3 bases and J by 1 base, with 12 bases between the two germline ends. The germline CDR1 and CDR2 sequences are MGHRA and YSYEKL. CDR3 length: 15 amino acids.

V gene TRBV11-2 combines with J gene TRBJ2-3; D is unresolved. The CDR3 totals 14 residues. CDR1 SGHAT and CDR2 FQNNGV come from the germline V gene. The germline V and J ends were trimmed by 5 bases and 3 bases, with 12 bases remaining between them. The CDR3 DNA reads as TGTGCCAGCAGCCCCGATTACATGACAGATACGCAGTATTTT. This gives the protein CASSPDYMTDTQYF.

The chain uses TRBV7-2 and TRBJ1-2; a possible D gene is TRBD1 (5 bases). V shed 2 bases and J shed 0 bases, with 10 bases lying between them. The length of the CDR3 is 15 residues. Germline lookup yields CDR1 SGHTA and CDR2 FQGNSA. For the CDR3, the DNA is TGTGCCAGCAGCTTATTCAGGGCCGCTAACTATGGCTACACCTTC. Translated: CASSLFRAANYGYTF. The full variable domain, in which reference TRBV7-2 and TRBJ1-2 provide the parts outside the CDR3, is GAGVSQSPSNKVTEKGKDVELRCDPISGHTALYWYRQSLGQGLEFLIYFQGNSAPDKSGLPSDRFSAERTGGSVSTLTIQRTQQEDSAVYLCASSLFRAANYGYTFGSGTRLTVV.

Concerning this clone itself: This sample includes further DNA sequences coding for the same CDR3. V gene TRBV4-1 combines with J gene TRBJ1-5, with D maybe TRBD1 (5 bases). From germline, CDR1 is MGHRA and CDR2 YSYEKL. The CDR3 totals 15 residues. V was trimmed by 1 base and J by 0 bases, leaving 7 bases between them. Here the CDR3 DNA reads TGCGCCAGCAGCCAAGCGACAGATAGCAATCAGCCCCAGCATTTT. The encoded protein is CASSQATDSNQPQHF.

The rearrangement uses TRBV11-2 and TRBJ2-2; maybe TRBD2 (6 bases). Trimming removed 0 bases from V and 2 bases from J, with 16 bases in between. From germline, CDR1 is SGHAT and CDR2 FQNNGV. The CDR3 is made up of 18 amino acids. For the CDR3, the DNA is TGTGCCAGCAGCTTAGAGTCCCCCCTAGCGATCAACACCGGGGAGCTGTTTTTT. Protein: CASSLESPLAINTGELFF.

The chain recombines TRBV27 with TRBJ1-5; a possible D gene is TRBD1 (5 bases). The V and J ends lost 2 bases and 5 bases respectively, with 13 bases between them. Per germline, CDR1 MNHEY and CDR2 SMNVEV (reference sequence). The CDR3 is made up of 15 amino acids. CDR3 in amino acids: CASSLTHGGDQPQHF. CDR3 coding DNA: TGTGCCAGCAGTTTAACACATGGGGGAGATCAGCCCCAGCATTTT.

V gene TRBV4-2 combines with J gene TRBJ2-1, with 12 nucleotides matching TRBD2. The CDR3 loop spans 17 amino acids. Germline trimming cut 2 bases from V and 0 bases from J; bases unmatched to any gene: 2. CDR1 is LGHNA, CDR2 YNFKEQ, per germline. CDR3 DNA: TGTGCCAGCAGCCAACGACTAGCGGGAGCCTCCTACAATGAGCAGTTCTTC. As protein: CASSQRLAGASYNEQFF.

The rearrangement links TRBV5-8 to TRBJ2-1; 9 positions agree with TRBD1. The V and J ends lost 4 bases and 2 bases, in that order; junction bases with no gene match: 4. CDR1 and CDR2 from the germline V gene are SGHTS and YDEGEE. The CDR3 loop spans 15 amino acids. DNA for the CDR3: TGTGCCAGCAGCCAGACAGGGGGAACCTACAATGAGCAGTTCTTC. Translation gives CASSQTGGTYNEQFF.

The gene calls are TRBV14 and TRBJ1-2; 9 bases map to TRBD1. V lost 0 bases and J lost 4; bases outside the gene matches: 6. The CDR3 totals 16 residues. Germline-derived CDR1 and CDR2 are SGHDN and FVKESK. CDR3 sequence (DNA): TGTGCCAGCAGCCAAGATTTGGGACAGGGAAGCTATGGCTACACCTTC. Its translation: CASSQDLGQGSYGYTF.

This clone was found a few times. Distinct nucleotide sequences in the sample also encode this CDR3. The CDR3 nucleotides are TGTGCCAGCAGCCTCCGCTACGAGCAGTACTTC. Its protein is CASSLRYEQYF. The chain recombines TRBV28 with TRBJ2-7; D is ambiguous. Trimming shortened V by 6 bases and J by 3 bases, and 6 bases separated the two germline ends. Germline V gene sequence: CDR1 MDHEN, CDR2 SYDVKM. The CDR3 extends over 11 amino acids.

The genes are TRBV5-6 and TRBJ1-4; possible D gene TRBD1, 6 bases. V lost 3 bases and J 6 bases, leaving 15 bases between the germline ends. The CDR3 length is 15 residues. CDR1 SGHDT and CDR2 YYEEEE come from the germline V gene. The CDR3 DNA sequence: TGTGCCAGCAGCTCCTACCAGGGGTCCCATGAAAAACTGTTTTTT. Translating gives CASSSYQGSHEKLFF.

V gene TRBV28 combines with J gene TRBJ2-7, with D perhaps matching TRBD1 or TRBD2 (6 bases each). Germline V lookup: CDR1 MDHEN, CDR2 SYDVKM. V lost 2 bases and J 2 bases, leaving 16 bases between the germline ends. This CDR3 has 16 amino acids. The CDR3 spells CASSLDGGRIPYEQYF. CDR3 bases: TGTGCCAGCAGTTTAGACGGGGGCAGGATTCCCTACGAGCAGTACTTC.

The J gene is TRBJ2-7, the V gene TRBV28; D perhaps matches TRBD2 (7 bases). The CDR3 has 21 amino acids. The germline V gene has CDR1 MDHEN and CDR2 SYDVKM. The V end lost 4 bases, the J end lost 3 bases, and 34 bases lay between the germline ends. CDR3 coding DNA: TGTGCCAGCAGTTCTACCCCTCTTAGGCGGGGGCTACTAGCGCGACGCTACGAGCAGTACTTC. Protein product: CASSSTPLRRGLLARRYEQYF.

J is TRBJ2-1 and V is TRBV28; TRBD2 agrees at 13 bases. V lost 10 bases to trimming and J lost 8 bases; unmatched junction nucleotides: 14. The CDR3 is made up of 16 amino acids. The V gene's germline CDR1 is MDHEN and CDR2 SYDVKM. This CDR3 is CATQRLLAGGNYEQFF. The CDR3 bases are TGTGCCACCCAAAGACTACTAGCGGGAGGGAACTATGAGCAGTTCTTC.

The V gene is TRBV28, the J gene TRBJ2-1, with D unclear. This CDR3 contains 13 residues. V lost 3 bases, J lost 5 bases, and 8 bases lay in between. Germline CDR1 and CDR2: MDHEN and SYDVKM. The CDR3 DNA follows: TGTGCCAGCAGTTTGCCCCAGGACAATGAGCAGTTCTTC. Its translation: CASSLPQDNEQFF.

The V gene is TRBV7-9, the J gene TRBJ2-7; TRBD2 matches 10 bases. From germline, CDR1 is SEHNR and CDR2 FQNEAQ (reference sequence). After removal of 5 bases from V and 0 bases from J, the junction contained 1 base not matched to a gene. The CDR3 totals 14 residues. This CDR3 is CASSTSGNSYEQYF. DNA for the CDR3: TGTGCCAGCAGCACTAGCGGGAACTCCTACGAGCAGTACTTC. The variable domain in full, completed from reference TRBV7-9 and TRBJ2-7, reads DTGVSQNPRHKITKRGQNVTFRCDPISEHNRLYWYRQTLGQGPEFLTYFQNEAQLEKSRLLSDRFSAERPKGSFSTLEIQRTEQGDSAMYLCASSTSGNSYEQYFGPGTRLTVT.

This clone was counted a single time. V usage is TRBV19 and J usage is TRBJ2-1, with unresolved D. The CDR3 runs 11 residues. Looked up from germline, CDR1 is LNHDA and CDR2 is SQIVND (reference sequence). Trimming pared 2 bases from V and 10 bases from J, leaving 6 bases between. CDR3 amino acids: CASSIRKEQFF. The CDR3 DNA sequence: TGTGCCAGTAGTATAAGGAAAGAGCAGTTCTTC.

The chain couples TRBV28 to TRBJ1-1, with D maybe TRBD1 (5 bases). This CDR3 has 14 residues. V was pared by 8 bases and J by 4 bases, with 17 bases between. Germline lookup yields CDR1 MDHEN and CDR2 SYDVKM. Written as DNA, the CDR3 is TGTGCCAGCGGGAGCCGGGGGGGGTTCACTGAAGCTTTCTTT. It specifies CASGSRGGFTEAFF.

The gene calls are TRBV13 and TRBJ2-1; D not certain. Trimming cost V 5 bases and J 10 bases, with 15 bases left between them. Germline V gene lookup returns CDR1 PRHDT and CDR2 FYEKMQ (reference sequence). This CDR3 comprises 13 residues. CDR3 residues: CASSKESVGEQFF. The CDR3 DNA reads as TGTGCCAGCAGCAAAGAGAGTGTGGGAGAGCAGTTCTTC. Looking up the rest from reference TRBV13 and TRBJ2-1 gives the full variable domain: AAGVIQSPRHLIKEKRETATLKCYPIPRHDTVYWYQQGPGQDPQFLISFYEKMQSDKGSIPDRFSAQQFSDYHSELNMSSLELGDSALYFCASSKESVGEQFFGPGTRLTVL.

The chain employs TRBV7-2 and TRBJ2-6; D ambiguous. Germline lookup yields CDR1 SGHTA and CDR2 FQGNSA. CDR3 length: 14 amino acids. V lost 1 base and J lost 3, with 4 bases in between. CDR3 sequence reads: CASSLGGGANVLTF. DNA for the CDR3: TGTGCCAGCAGCTTAGGCGGTGGGGCCAACGTCCTGACTTTC. The full variable domain, completed using reference TRBV7-2 and TRBJ2-6, is GAGVSQSPSNKVTEKGKDVELRCDPISGHTALYWYRQSLGQGLEFLIYFQGNSAPDKSGLPSDRFSAERTGGSVSTLTIQRTQQEDSAVYLCASSLGGGANVLTFGAGSRLTVL.

The chain has TRBV6-1 and TRBJ1-5; the match to TRBD1 covers 8 bases. Trimming cost V 6 bases and J 12 bases; bases outside gene matches: 16. CDR1 and CDR2 (germline): MNHNS, SASEGT. CDR3 length: 15 amino acids. The CDR3 DNA is TGTGCCAGCAGCCTTCAGGGGGCGCCGGGCCAACTCCAGCATTTT. This translates into CASSLQGAPGQLQHF.

The chain recombines TRBV11-2 with TRBJ2-7, with D perhaps matching TRBD2 (7 bases). The CDR3 is made up of 13 amino acids. Germline assignment: CDR1 SGHAT and CDR2 FQNNGV. Between the trimmed V and J ends, which lost 4 bases and 4 bases, there was a span of 11 bases. In nucleotides, the CDR3 is TGTGCCAGCAGCTCTAGCGGACAGTACGAGCAGTACTTC. It translates to CASSSSGQYEQYF.

The DNA of the CDR3 is TGTGCCAGTAGGAACGACAGGGGGGAGACCCAGTACTTC. It is translated as CASRNDRGETQYF. The chain joins TRBV19 to TRBJ2-5, with 9 bases identical to TRBD1. The length of the CDR3 is 13 residues. V was clipped by 6 bases and J by 5 bases; unmatched bases: 4. Germline V gives CDR1 LNHDA, CDR2 SQIVND (reference sequence).